This TCR beta chain stems from a study of molecular identifiers for immune sequencing clone quantification. This clonotype was seen more than once but under ten times. Antigen: not known. Study results and caveats: Effector cells kept over 97% of their molecules in clones above 20 RNA copies, while naive cells kept under 1% there.

When naive CD8 T cells were sorted, they were gated as CD8+CD4-CCR7+CD45RA+. The CDR3 is made up of 15 amino acids. J was trimmed by 4 bases and V by 0 bases; bases with no gene match: 7. Germline assignment: CDR1 DFQATT and CDR2 SNEGSKA (reference sequence). TCRdb re-called the PCR reads with MiXCR, one entry per CDR3 protein. The sample lists about half a million distinct CDR3 sequences, about 21% occurring once. The material sequenced was naive CD8+ T cells from blood, with Jurkat cell RNA spiked in. Subset denoted: FACS-sorted CD8+CD4-CCR7+CD45RA+ naive T cells. The chain carries TRBV20-1 and TRBJ2-7; 9 positions match TRBD2. This sequence originates from a human donor in good health. Some libraries in this study had Jurkat cell RNA spiked in. The CDR3 sequence is CSARDALAGPYEQYF. DNA of the CDR3: TGCAGTGCTAGAGATGCCCTAGCGGGGCCTTACGAGCAGTACTTC.